Listed below are T cell receptor beta chains from one sample, sequenced in a study of identical twins. TCRdb redid the calling of the 5' RACE reads with MiXCR, one entry per CDR3 protein. The table lists 600,000 to 700,000 distinct CDR3 sequences, 20% to 25% of them singletons, with 4.3% in the top ten. This same sample was also taken into another study, of T cells expressing NK-cell markers.

Sequenced sample: PBMCs. The receptors derive from a woman between 18 and 29 years old in good health. CDR3s include the opening cysteine and the closing phenylalanine or tryptophan. The order of the fields is CDR3 length, V gene, clone size, J gene, D gene, CDR3 DNA, CDR3 protein. A D gene is named only where the DNA matches it firmly. Not all rows give a size; the values are once, few, many and, for expanded clones, a class.

cdr3_length: 13
v_call: TRBV2
clone_size: NA
j_call: TRBJ1-1
d_call: NA
cdr3_nt: TGTGCCAGCAGTGAACACCCGAACACTGAAGCTTTCTTT
cdr3_aa: CASSEHPNTEAFF

cdr3_length: 16
v_call: TRBV13
clone_size: few
j_call: TRBJ1-1
d_call: TRBD1
cdr3_nt: TGTGCCAGCAGCCGTCCCGGGACAGGGAGTAGGACTGAAGCTTTCTTT
cdr3_aa: CASSRPGTGSRTEAFF

cdr3_length: 13
v_call: TRBV19
clone_size: NA
j_call: TRBJ2-2
d_call: NA
cdr3_nt: TGTGCCAGTATCGGCCCGAACACCGGGGAGCTGTTTTTT
cdr3_aa: CASIGPNTGELFF

cdr3_length: 14
v_call: TRBV29-1
clone_size: few
j_call: TRBJ2-7
d_call: TRBD1
cdr3_nt: TGCAGCGTTGCAAGGACAGGCCTAACCTACGAGCAGTACTTC
cdr3_aa: CSVARTGLTYEQYF

cdr3_length: 13
v_call: TRBV6-2/TRBV6-3
clone_size: NA
j_call: TRBJ1-2
d_call: NA
cdr3_nt: TGTGCCAGCAGTACGGACGAGCGATATGGCTACACCTTC
cdr3_aa: CASSTDERYGYTF

cdr3_length: 16
v_call: TRBV6-1
clone_size: NA
j_call: TRBJ2-1
d_call: NA
cdr3_nt: TGTGCCAGCAGTGAGGGGAGCGCGACCCGGCTCGGCGAGCAGTTCTTC
cdr3_aa: CASSEGSATRLGEQFF

cdr3_length: 12
v_call: TRBV20-1
clone_size: few
j_call: TRBJ2-1
d_call: NA
cdr3_nt: TGCAGTGTGACTCCTTCCTACAATGAGCAGTTCTTC
cdr3_aa: CSVTPSYNEQFF

cdr3_length: 17
v_call: TRBV14
clone_size: NA
j_call: TRBJ2-3
d_call: TRBD2
cdr3_nt: TGTGCCAGCAGCCAAATCATCACTAGCGGGAGAGGAGATACGCAGTATTTT
cdr3_aa: CASSQIITSGRGDTQYF

cdr3_length: 15
v_call: TRBV2
clone_size: few
j_call: TRBJ1-4
d_call: NA
cdr3_nt: TGTGCCAGCAGTGAATATGGACAGCAGAATGAAAAACTGTTTTTT
cdr3_aa: CASSEYGQQNEKLFF

cdr3_length: 14
v_call: TRBV5-5
clone_size: NA
j_call: TRBJ2-7
d_call: TRBD1
cdr3_nt: TGTGCCAGCAGCGGCCGGGACAGATACTACGAGCAGTACTTC
cdr3_aa: CASSGRDRYYEQYF

cdr3_length: 12
v_call: TRBV29-1
clone_size: many
j_call: TRBJ2-7
d_call: NA
cdr3_nt: TGCAGCGTTGATGGCGGAGCCTACGAGCAGTACTTC
cdr3_aa: CSVDGGAYEQYF

cdr3_length: 15
v_call: TRBV5-1
clone_size: NA
j_call: TRBJ2-1
d_call: NA
cdr3_nt: TGCGCCAGCAGCTTTCAGGGCTACTCCTACAATGAGCAGTTCTTC
cdr3_aa: CASSFQGYSYNEQFF

cdr3_length: 15
v_call: TRBV19
clone_size: many
j_call: TRBJ2-7
d_call: NA
cdr3_nt: TGTGCCAGTAGTCACCGACGGACGAGCTCCTACGAGCAGTACTTC
cdr3_aa: CASSHRRTSSYEQYF

cdr3_length: 15
v_call: TRBV9
clone_size: few
j_call: TRBJ2-1
d_call: NA
cdr3_nt: TGTGCCAGCAGCGACCGACTAGATGAGGTCAATGAGCAGTTCTTC
cdr3_aa: CASSDRLDEVNEQFF

cdr3_length: 15
v_call: TRBV20-1
clone_size: many
j_call: TRBJ2-7
d_call: NA
cdr3_nt: TGCAGTGCTAGAGATATCGAGGGGAGCTCCTACGAGCAGTACTTC
cdr3_aa: CSARDIEGSSYEQYF

cdr3_length: 15
v_call: TRBV25-1
clone_size: many
j_call: TRBJ1-2
d_call: NA
cdr3_nt: TGTGCCAGCAGTGAATCCCCGGACGGTCTGGATGGCTACACCTTC
cdr3_aa: CASSESPDGLDGYTF

cdr3_length: 16
v_call: TRBV5-6
clone_size: many
j_call: TRBJ2-1
d_call: NA
cdr3_nt: TGTGCCAGCAGCGCGGAGAGACAGCTCGCCCGAAATGAGCAGTTCTTC
cdr3_aa: CASSAERQLARNEQFF

cdr3_length: 16
v_call: TRBV20-1
clone_size: NA
j_call: TRBJ2-3
d_call: TRBD2
cdr3_nt: TGCAGTGCTAGAGAAGTTAGCGGGAGGTACACAGATACGCAGTATTTT
cdr3_aa: CSAREVSGRYTDTQYF

cdr3_length: 12
v_call: TRBV5-1
clone_size: NA
j_call: TRBJ2-4
d_call: NA
cdr3_nt: TGCGCCAGCAGCCCACAGGAAAACATTCAGTACTTC
cdr3_aa: CASSPQENIQYF

cdr3_length: 16
v_call: TRBV5-1
clone_size: NA
j_call: TRBJ2-7
d_call: TRBD2
cdr3_nt: TGCGCCAGCAGCTTGGGGCTCGGCGGGAGGTCCTACGAGCAGTACTTC
cdr3_aa: CASSLGLGGRSYEQYF

cdr3_length: 17
v_call: TRBV18
clone_size: NA
j_call: TRBJ2-3
d_call: NA
cdr3_nt: TGTGCCAGCTCACCACCCCCGGTCTGGAGAAGCACAGATACGCAGTATTTT
cdr3_aa: CASSPPPVWRSTDTQYF

cdr3_length: 15
v_call: TRBV10-3
clone_size: many
j_call: TRBJ2-3
d_call: NA
cdr3_nt: TGTGCCATCAGTGGTATGGGGCCAAGGGTTAATACGCAGTATTTT
cdr3_aa: CAISGMGPRVNTQYF

cdr3_length: 14
v_call: TRBV12-3/TRBV12-4
clone_size: NA
j_call: TRBJ2-7
d_call: TRBD1
cdr3_nt: TGTGCCAGCAGGTTGACAGGGCGACCCTACGAGCAGTACTTC
cdr3_aa: CASRLTGRPYEQYF

cdr3_length: 14
v_call: TRBV5-1
clone_size: NA
j_call: TRBJ2-2
d_call: NA
cdr3_nt: TGCGCCAGCAGCTTGACTGGGGGCCTCGGGGAGCTGTTTTTT
cdr3_aa: CASSLTGGLGELFF

cdr3_length: 16
v_call: TRBV7-9
clone_size: NA
j_call: TRBJ2-2
d_call: NA
cdr3_nt: TGTGCCAGCACTCTCGCGGGGGCGTCCGGGACCGGGGAGCTGTTTTTT
cdr3_aa: CASTLAGASGTGELFF

cdr3_length: 11
v_call: TRBV12-3/TRBV12-4
clone_size: few
j_call: TRBJ1-4
d_call: NA
cdr3_nt: TGTGCCAGCAGTTTAAAGGGTCCACTGTTTTTT
cdr3_aa: CASSLKGPLFF

cdr3_length: 13
v_call: TRBV12-3/TRBV12-4
clone_size: NA
j_call: TRBJ1-1
d_call: NA
cdr3_nt: TGTGCCAGCACCTACGGGGTGAACACTGAAGCTTTCTTT
cdr3_aa: CASTYGVNTEAFF

cdr3_length: 17
v_call: TRBV5-6
clone_size: few
j_call: TRBJ2-1
d_call: TRBD2
cdr3_nt: TGTGCCAGCAGCCGCCAAATGACTAGCGGGGGGACCAATGAGCAGTTCTTC
cdr3_aa: CASSRQMTSGGTNEQFF

cdr3_length: 14
v_call: TRBV20-1
clone_size: few
j_call: TRBJ2-7
d_call: NA
cdr3_nt: TGCAGTGCTAGAGGGGAAGGGGGATACCACGAGCAGTACTTC
cdr3_aa: CSARGEGGYHEQYF

cdr3_length: 15
v_call: TRBV7-6
clone_size: many
j_call: TRBJ2-1
d_call: TRBD2
cdr3_nt: TGTGCCAGCAGCTTAGCCGGACTAGCAGGCAATGAGCAGTTCTTC
cdr3_aa: CASSLAGLAGNEQFF

cdr3_length: 15
v_call: TRBV7-8
clone_size: NA
j_call: TRBJ1-1
d_call: NA
cdr3_nt: TGTGCCAGCAGCTTATGGGCCACGACGAACACTGAAGCTTTCTTT
cdr3_aa: CASSLWATTNTEAFF

cdr3_length: 14
v_call: TRBV3-1
clone_size: few
j_call: TRBJ1-2
d_call: NA
cdr3_nt: TGTGCCAGCAGCCGGGCCGGGAGGGGCTATGGCTACACCTTC
cdr3_aa: CASSRAGRGYGYTF

cdr3_length: 14
v_call: TRBV9
clone_size: NA
j_call: TRBJ1-2
d_call: NA
cdr3_nt: TGTGCCAGCAGCGTAGGAGAGGGAAACTATGGCTACACCTTC
cdr3_aa: CASSVGEGNYGYTF

cdr3_length: 11
v_call: TRBV20-1
clone_size: few
j_call: TRBJ2-7
d_call: NA
cdr3_nt: TGCAGTGCTCCTCGCTCTTACGAGCAGTACTTC
cdr3_aa: CSAPRSYEQYF

cdr3_length: 12
v_call: TRBV20-1
clone_size: NA
j_call: TRBJ2-2
d_call: NA
cdr3_nt: TGCAGTGCTAGACAGGGGAGCGGGGAGCTGTTTTTT
cdr3_aa: CSARQGSGELFF

cdr3_length: 15
v_call: TRBV19
clone_size: few
j_call: TRBJ2-2
d_call: NA
cdr3_nt: TGTGCCAGTAACGAGCGGGACAGAAGCACCGGGGAGCTGTTTTTT
cdr3_aa: CASNERDRSTGELFF

cdr3_length: 15
v_call: TRBV7-9
clone_size: NA
j_call: TRBJ2-1
d_call: TRBD1
cdr3_nt: TGTGCCAGCAGCGATCGGGGACAGGGTGTTAATGAGCAGTTCTTC
cdr3_aa: CASSDRGQGVNEQFF

cdr3_length: 16
v_call: TRBV24-1
clone_size: few
j_call: TRBJ2-2
d_call: TRBD1
cdr3_nt: TGTGCCACCAGTGATCACGGACAGGGACGGACCGGGGAGCTGTTTTTT
cdr3_aa: CATSDHGQGRTGELFF

cdr3_length: 15
v_call: TRBV5-1
clone_size: NA
j_call: TRBJ2-1
d_call: TRBD2
cdr3_nt: TGCGCCAGCAGCTTGGACGGGAGGGCCCCCAATGAGCAGTTCTTC
cdr3_aa: CASSLDGRAPNEQFF

cdr3_length: 12
v_call: TRBV20-1
clone_size: NA
j_call: TRBJ2-7
d_call: NA
cdr3_nt: TGCAGTGCTAGCCGGGACGCCTACGAGCAGTACTTC
cdr3_aa: CSASRDAYEQYF

cdr3_length: 14
v_call: TRBV29-1
clone_size: many
j_call: TRBJ2-3
d_call: TRBD2
cdr3_nt: TGCAGCGTTGCCCTAGCGGGAGGGACAGATACGCAGTATTTT
cdr3_aa: CSVALAGGTDTQYF

cdr3_length: 18
v_call: TRBV6-1
clone_size: NA
j_call: TRBJ2-3
d_call: NA
cdr3_nt: TGTGCCAGCAGCCCCGTAGGCCAAGGGGGAGCAGGGGCAGATACGCAGTATTTT
cdr3_aa: CASSPVGQGGAGADTQYF